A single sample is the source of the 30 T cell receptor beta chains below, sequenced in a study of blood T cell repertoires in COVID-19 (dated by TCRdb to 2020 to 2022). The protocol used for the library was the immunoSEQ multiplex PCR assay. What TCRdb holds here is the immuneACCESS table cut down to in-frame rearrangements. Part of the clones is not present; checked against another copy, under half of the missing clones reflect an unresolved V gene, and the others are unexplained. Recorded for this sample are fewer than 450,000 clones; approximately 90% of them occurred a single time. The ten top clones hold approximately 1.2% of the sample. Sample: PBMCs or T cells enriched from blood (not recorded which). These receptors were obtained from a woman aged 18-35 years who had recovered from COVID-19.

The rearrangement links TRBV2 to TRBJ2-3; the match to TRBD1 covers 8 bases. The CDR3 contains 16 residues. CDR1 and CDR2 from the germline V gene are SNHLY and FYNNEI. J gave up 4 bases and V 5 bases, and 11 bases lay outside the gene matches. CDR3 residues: CASSPRFDRGADTQYF. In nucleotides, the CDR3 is TGTGCCAGCAGTCCGAGGTTCGACAGGGGTGCAGATACGCAGTATTTT. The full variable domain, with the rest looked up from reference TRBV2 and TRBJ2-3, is EPEVTQTPSHQVTQMGQEVILRCVPISNHLYFYWYRQILGQKVEFLVSFYNNEISEKSEIFDDQFSVERPDGSNFTLKIRSTKLEDSAMYFCASSPRFDRGADTQYFGPGTRLTVL.

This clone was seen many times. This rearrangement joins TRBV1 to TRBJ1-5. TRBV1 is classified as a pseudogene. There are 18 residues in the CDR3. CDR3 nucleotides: TGCACCAGCAGCCAAGATGGAAAGGGCCTGAGGGGCAATCAGCCCCAGCATTTT. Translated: CTSSQDGKGLRGNQPQHF.

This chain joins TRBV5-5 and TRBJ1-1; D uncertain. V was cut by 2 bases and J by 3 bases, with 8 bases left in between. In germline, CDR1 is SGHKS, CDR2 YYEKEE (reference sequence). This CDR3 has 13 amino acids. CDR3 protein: CASSLIPDTEAFF. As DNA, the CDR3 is TGTGCCAGCAGCTTAATTCCGGACACTGAAGCTTTCTTT.

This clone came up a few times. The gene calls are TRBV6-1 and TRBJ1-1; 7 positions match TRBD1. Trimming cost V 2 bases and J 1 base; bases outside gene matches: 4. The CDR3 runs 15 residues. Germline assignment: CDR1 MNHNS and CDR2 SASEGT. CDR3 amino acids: CASSELRTGNTEAFF. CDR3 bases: TGTGCCAGCAGTGAACTCAGGACAGGGAACACTGAAGCTTTCTTT.

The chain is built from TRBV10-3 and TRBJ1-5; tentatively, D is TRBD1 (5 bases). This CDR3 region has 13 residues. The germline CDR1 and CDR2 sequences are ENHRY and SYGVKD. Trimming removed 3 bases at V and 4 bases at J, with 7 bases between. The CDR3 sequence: CAISDRVNQPQHF. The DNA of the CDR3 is TGTGCCATCAGTGACAGGGTTAATCAGCCCCAGCATTTT.

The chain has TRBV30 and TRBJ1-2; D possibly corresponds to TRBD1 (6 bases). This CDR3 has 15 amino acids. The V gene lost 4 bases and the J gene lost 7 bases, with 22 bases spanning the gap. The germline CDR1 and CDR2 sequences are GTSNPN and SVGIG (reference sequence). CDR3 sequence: CAWTPSGGRSRGYTF. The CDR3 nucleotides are TGTGCCTGGACTCCCTCGGGGGGCAGGAGTCGTGGCTACACCTTC.

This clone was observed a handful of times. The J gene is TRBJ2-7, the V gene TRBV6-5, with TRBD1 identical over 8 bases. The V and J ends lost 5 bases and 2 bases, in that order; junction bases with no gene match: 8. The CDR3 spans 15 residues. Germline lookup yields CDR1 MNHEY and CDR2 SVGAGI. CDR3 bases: TGTGCCAGCAGTCTCGAGGCGGGACAGGCCTACGAGCAGTACTTC. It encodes CASSLEAGQAYEQYF.

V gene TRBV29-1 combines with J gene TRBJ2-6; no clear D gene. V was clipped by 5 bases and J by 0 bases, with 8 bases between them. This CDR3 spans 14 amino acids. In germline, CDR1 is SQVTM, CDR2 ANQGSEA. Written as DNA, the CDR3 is TGCAGCGTTCTCTTCTTCTCTGGGGCCAACGTCCTGACTTTC. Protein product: CSVLFFSGANVLTF.

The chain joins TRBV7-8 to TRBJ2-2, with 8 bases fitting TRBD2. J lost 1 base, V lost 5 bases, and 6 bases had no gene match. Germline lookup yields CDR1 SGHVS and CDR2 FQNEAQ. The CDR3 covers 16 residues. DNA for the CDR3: TGTGCCAGCAGCCCGAGCGGGGGCGGGAACACCGGGGAGCTGTTTTTT. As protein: CASSPSGGGNTGELFF.

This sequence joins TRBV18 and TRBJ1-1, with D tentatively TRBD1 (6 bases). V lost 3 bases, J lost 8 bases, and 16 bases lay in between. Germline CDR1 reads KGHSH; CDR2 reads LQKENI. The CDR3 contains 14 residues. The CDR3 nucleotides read TGTGCCAGCTCACCGGTTCGACAGGAACCAGAAGCTTTCTTT. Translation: CASSPVRQEPEAFF.

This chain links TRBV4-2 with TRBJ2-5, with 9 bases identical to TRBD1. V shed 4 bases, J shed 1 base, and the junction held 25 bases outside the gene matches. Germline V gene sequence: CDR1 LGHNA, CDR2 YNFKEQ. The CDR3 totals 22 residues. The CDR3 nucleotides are TGTGCCAGCAGCCCCCCACGATCGGGGACAGGGAGCCCCTGGGCCTTCCAAGAGACCCAGTACTTC. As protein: CASSPPRSGTGSPWAFQETQYF.

For the CDR3, the DNA is TGTGCCAGCAGCAAGCGGTCAACAGGGGGAGGATCACCCCTCCACTTT. Residues: CASSKRSTGGGSPLHF. V gene TRBV27 combines with J gene TRBJ1-6; the match to TRBD1 covers 8 bases. The CDR3 is made up of 16 amino acids. The germline V gene has CDR1 MNHEY and CDR2 SMNVEV (reference sequence). The V gene end was trimmed by 6 bases and the J gene end by 10 bases; junction bases not matched to a gene: 14.

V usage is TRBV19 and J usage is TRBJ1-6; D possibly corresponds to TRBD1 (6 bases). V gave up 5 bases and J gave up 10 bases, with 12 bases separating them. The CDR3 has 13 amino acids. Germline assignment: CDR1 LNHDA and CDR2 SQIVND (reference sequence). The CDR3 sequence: CASSATGSSPLHF. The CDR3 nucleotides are TGTGCCAGTAGTGCAACAGGGTCCTCACCCCTCCACTTT.

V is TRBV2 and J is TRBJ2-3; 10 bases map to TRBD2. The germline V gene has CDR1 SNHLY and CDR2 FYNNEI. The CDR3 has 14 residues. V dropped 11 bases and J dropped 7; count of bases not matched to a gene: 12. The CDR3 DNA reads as TGTGCCTCCGGGTCGGAGCGGGGGGGTCATACGCAGTATTTT. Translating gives CASGSERGGHTQYF. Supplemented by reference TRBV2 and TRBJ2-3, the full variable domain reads EPEVTQTPSHQVTQMGQEVILRCVPISNHLYFYWYRQILGQKVEFLVSFYNNEISEKSEIFDDQFSVERPDGSNFTLKIRSTKLEDSAMYFCASGSERGGHTQYFGPGTRLTVL.

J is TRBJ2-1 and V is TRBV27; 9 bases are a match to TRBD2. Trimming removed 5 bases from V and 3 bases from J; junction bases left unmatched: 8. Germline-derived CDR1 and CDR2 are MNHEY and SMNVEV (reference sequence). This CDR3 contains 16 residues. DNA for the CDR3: TGTGCCAGCAGTGTTTCTCTAGCGGGGATCTACAATGAGCAGTTCTTC. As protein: CASSVSLAGIYNEQFF.

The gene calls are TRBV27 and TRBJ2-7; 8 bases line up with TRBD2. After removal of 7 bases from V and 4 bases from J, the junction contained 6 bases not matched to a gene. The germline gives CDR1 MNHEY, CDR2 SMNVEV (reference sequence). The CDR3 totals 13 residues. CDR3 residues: CASMSRGGYEQYF. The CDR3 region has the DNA TGTGCCAGCATGAGCCGGGGGGGGTACGAGCAGTACTTC.

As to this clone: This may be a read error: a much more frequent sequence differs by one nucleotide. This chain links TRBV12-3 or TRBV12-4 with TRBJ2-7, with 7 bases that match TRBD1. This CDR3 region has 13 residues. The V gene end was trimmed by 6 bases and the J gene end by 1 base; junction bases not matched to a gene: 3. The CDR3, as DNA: TGTGCCAGCAGCTCAGGGGGATCCTACGAGCAGTACTTC. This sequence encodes CASSSGGSYEQYF.

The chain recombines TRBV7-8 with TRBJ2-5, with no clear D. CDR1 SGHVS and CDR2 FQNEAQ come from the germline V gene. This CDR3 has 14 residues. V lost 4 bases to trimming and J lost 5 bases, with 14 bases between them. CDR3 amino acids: CASSSPLTQETQYF. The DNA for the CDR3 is TGTGCCAGCAGCTCCCCGTTAACCCAGGAGACCCAGTACTTC.

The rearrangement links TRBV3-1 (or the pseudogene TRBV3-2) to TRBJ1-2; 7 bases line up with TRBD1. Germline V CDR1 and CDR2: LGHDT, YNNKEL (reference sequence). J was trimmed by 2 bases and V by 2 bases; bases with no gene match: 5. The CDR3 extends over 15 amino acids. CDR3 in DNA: TGTGCCAGCAGCCAACTCTCGACAGGGAACTATGGCTACACCTTC. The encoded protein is CASSQLSTGNYGYTF.

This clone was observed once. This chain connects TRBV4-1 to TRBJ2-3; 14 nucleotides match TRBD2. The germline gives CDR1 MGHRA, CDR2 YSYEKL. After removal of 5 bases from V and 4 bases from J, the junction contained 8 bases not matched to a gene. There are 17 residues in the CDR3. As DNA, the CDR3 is TGCGCCAGCAGCAGGACTAGCGGGGGGTTTGACGCAGATACGCAGTATTTT. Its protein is CASSRTSGGFDADTQYF.

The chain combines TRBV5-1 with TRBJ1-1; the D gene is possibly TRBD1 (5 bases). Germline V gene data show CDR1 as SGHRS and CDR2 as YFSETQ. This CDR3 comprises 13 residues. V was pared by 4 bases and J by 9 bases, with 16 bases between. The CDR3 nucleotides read TGCGCCAGCAGCCTGGGGCCCAATTTTAAAGCTTTCTTT. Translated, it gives CASSLGPNFKAFF.

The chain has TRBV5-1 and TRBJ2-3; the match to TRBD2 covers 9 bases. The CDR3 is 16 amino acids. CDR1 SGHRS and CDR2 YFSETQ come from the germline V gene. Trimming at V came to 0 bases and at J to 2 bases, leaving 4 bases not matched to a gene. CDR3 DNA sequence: TGCGCCAGCAGCTTGGGTAGCGGGGGACCCACAGATACGCAGTATTTT. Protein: CASSLGSGGPTDTQYF.

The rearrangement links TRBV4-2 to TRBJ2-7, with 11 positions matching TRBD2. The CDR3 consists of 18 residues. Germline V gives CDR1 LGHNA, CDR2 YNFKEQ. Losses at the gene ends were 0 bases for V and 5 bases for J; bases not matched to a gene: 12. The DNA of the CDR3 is TGTGCCAGCAGCCAAGATCGCCGTTTAGCGGGGGGGCGTCACGAGCAGTACTTC. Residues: CASSQDRRLAGGRHEQYF.

The CDR3, as DNA: TGTGCCAGCAGTCGACAGGGTATGGGCAATCAGCCCCAGCATTTT. Amino acids: CASSRQGMGNQPQHF. The V gene is TRBV6-5, the J gene TRBJ1-5; 7 nucleotides match TRBD1. Per the germline V gene, CDR1 is MNHEY and CDR2 is SVGAGI. This CDR3 is built from 15 residues. With V trimmed by 5 bases and J by 2 bases, 6 bases remained unmatched.

DNA for the CDR3: TGCGCCAGCAGCCCAGGGGGCTATGGCTACACCTTC. It is translated as CASSPGGYGYTF. V gene TRBV5-1 combines with J gene TRBJ1-2, with 7 bases that match TRBD1. The germline gives CDR1 SGHRS, CDR2 YFSETQ. The CDR3 covers 12 residues. The trim removed 4 bases at V and 4 bases at J, leaving 1 base unmatched.

CDR3 nucleotides: TGTGCCAGCAGCCAGTACGGCGGGGGGGCCTATGAGCAGTTCTTC. Protein sequence: CASSQYGGGAYEQFF. The V and J genes are TRBV7-2 and TRBJ2-1; 9 bases are shared with TRBD2. The CDR3 extends over 15 amino acids. V gave up 5 bases and J gave up 8 bases; unmatched junction bases: 10. Germline V lookup: CDR1 SGHTA, CDR2 FQGNSA.

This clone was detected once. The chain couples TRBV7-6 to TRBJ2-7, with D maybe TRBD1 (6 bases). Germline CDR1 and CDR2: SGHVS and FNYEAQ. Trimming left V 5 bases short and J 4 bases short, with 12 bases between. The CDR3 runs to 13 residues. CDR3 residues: CASSQGTPYEQYF. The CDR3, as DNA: TGTGCCAGCAGCCAAGGGACACCTTACGAGCAGTACTTC.

CDR3 in amino acids: CASSPGTGEVKLFF. In DNA, the CDR3 is TGTGCCAGCAGCCCCGGGACAGGGGAGGTAAAACTGTTTTTT. The genes are TRBV11-1 and TRBJ1-4; 10 positions agree with TRBD1. The CDR3 length is 14 residues. The germline CDR1 and CDR2 sequences are SGHAT and FQDESV (reference sequence). J lost 10 bases, V lost 5 bases, and 7 bases had no gene match.

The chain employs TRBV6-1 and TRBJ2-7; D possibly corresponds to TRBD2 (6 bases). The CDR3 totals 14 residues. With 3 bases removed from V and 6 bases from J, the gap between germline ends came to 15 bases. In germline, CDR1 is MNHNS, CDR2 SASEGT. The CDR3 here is CASSEWGTQIEQYF. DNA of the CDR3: TGTGCCAGCAGTGAGTGGGGGACTCAAATCGAGCAGTACTTC.

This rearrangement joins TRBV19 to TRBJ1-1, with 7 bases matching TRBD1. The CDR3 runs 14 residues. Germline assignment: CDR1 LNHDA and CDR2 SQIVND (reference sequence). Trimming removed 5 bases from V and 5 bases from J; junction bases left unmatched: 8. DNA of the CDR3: TGTGCCAGTAGTCCCCTCCCAGGGGGAACTGAAGCTTTCTTT. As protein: CASSPLPGGTEAFF.